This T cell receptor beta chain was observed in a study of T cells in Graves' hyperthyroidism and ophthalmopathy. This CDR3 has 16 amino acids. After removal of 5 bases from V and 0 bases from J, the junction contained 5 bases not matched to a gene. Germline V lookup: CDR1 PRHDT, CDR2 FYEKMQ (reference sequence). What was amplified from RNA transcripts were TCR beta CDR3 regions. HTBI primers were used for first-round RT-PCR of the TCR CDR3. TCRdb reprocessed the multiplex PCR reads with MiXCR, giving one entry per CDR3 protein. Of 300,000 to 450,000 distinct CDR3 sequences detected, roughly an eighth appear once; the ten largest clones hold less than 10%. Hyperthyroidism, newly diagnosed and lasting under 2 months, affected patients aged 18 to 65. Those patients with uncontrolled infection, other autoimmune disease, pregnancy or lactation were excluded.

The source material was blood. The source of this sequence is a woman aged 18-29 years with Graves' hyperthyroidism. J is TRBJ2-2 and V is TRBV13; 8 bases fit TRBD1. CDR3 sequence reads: CASSRRTGPNTGELFF. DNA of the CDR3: TGTGCCAGCAGCCGCCGGACAGGGCCGAACACCGGGGAGCTGTTTTTT.